This T cell receptor beta chain was documented in a study of metastatic and nonmetastatic thyroid tumors. As for the study in general: Thyroid patients, malignant and benign, had repertoires compared across blood and tumor or nodule tissue. General study results and limits: Reported TCR beta diversity, measured in blood and tumor, was significantly higher for malignant thyroid tumors than for benign nodules.

In the source study's methods: Variation in CDR3 across clinicopathological groups served as the basis for constructing a distant-metastasis classifier in papillary thyroid cancer. TCRdb ran MiXCR on the PCR reads. TCRdb's processing, not the authors', yielded these V and J calls. The profile shows 6,500 to 10,000 clones, about 30% of them singletons. This clone counts as medium-sized. Its antigen remains unknown. Before thyroid surgery, none of the patients had received any treatment. This clonotype was obtained from a female donor with papillary thyroid cancer or a benign thyroid nodule (not recorded which). Some clones in this sample may be carry-over from other donors' samples. Sequenced material: adjacent normal tissue.

CDR3 bases: TGTGCCAGCAGCCCCGTGCGTGAGCAGTTCTTC. Translated, it gives CASSPVREQFF. The rearrangement uses TRBV11-2 and TRBJ2-1, with D hard to call. The CDR3 extends over 11 amino acids. V lost 5 bases, J lost 9 bases, and 8 bases lay in between. In germline, CDR1 is SGHAT, CDR2 FQNNGV.